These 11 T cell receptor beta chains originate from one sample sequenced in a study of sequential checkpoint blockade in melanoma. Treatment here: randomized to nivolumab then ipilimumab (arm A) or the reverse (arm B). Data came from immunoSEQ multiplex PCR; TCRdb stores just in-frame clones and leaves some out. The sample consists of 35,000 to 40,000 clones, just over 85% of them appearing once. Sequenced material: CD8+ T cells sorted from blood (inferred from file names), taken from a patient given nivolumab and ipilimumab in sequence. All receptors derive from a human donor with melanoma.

The DNA for the CDR3 is TGCAGCGTTGAAGGGCTTCAGGGGAGTAGCACCGGGGAGCTGTTTTTT. Its protein product is CSVEGLQGSSTGELFF. The chain couples TRBV29-1 to TRBJ2-2; weak D call: TRBD1 (6 bases). CDR3 size: 16 residues. V was shortened by 1 base and J by 4 bases, with 16 bases between the two germline ends. Germline V gene data show CDR1 as SQVTM and CDR2 as ANQGSEA.

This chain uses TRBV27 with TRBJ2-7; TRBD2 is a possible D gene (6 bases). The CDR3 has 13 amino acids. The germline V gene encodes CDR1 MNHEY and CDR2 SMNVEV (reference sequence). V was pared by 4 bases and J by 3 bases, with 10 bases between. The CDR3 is CASSSGVYYEQYF. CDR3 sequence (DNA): TGTGCCAGCAGTTCGGGGGTCTACTACGAGCAGTACTTC.

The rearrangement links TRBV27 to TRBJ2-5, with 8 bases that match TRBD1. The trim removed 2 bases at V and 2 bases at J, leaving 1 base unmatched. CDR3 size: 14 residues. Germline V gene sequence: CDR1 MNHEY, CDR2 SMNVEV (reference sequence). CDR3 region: CASSLQGAQETQYF. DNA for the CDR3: TGTGCCAGCAGTTTACAGGGGGCTCAAGAGACCCAGTACTTC.

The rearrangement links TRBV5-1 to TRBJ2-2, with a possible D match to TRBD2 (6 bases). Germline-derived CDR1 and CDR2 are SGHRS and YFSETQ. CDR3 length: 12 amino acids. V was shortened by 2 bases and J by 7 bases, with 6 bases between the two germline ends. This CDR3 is CASSFGSGELFF. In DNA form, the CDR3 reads TGCGCCAGCAGCTTCGGGAGCGGGGAGCTGTTTTTT.

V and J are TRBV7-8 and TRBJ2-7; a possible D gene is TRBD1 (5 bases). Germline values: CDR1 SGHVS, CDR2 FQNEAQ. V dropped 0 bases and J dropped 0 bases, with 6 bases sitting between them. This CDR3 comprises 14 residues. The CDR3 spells CASSLAGLSYEQYV. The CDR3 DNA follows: TGTGCCAGCAGCTTAGCGGGGCTCTCCTACGAGCAGTACGTC.

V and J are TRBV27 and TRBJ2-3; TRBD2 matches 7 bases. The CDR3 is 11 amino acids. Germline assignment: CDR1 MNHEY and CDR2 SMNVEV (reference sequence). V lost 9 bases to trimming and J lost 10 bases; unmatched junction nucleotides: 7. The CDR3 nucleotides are TGTGCCAGTGGGGGGGGTCTGCCGCAGTATTTT. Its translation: CASGGGLPQYF.

CDR3 amino acids: CASNRGWDTQYF. In DNA form, the CDR3 reads TGTGCCAGCAACAGGGGCTGGGATACGCAGTATTTT. The chain employs TRBV7-9 and TRBJ2-3, with 7 bases identical to TRBD1. The J segment lost 6 bases and the V segment lost 7 bases, leaving 4 bases of the junction unmatched. The CDR3 runs 12 residues. Looked up from germline, CDR1 is SEHNR and CDR2 is FQNEAQ (reference sequence).

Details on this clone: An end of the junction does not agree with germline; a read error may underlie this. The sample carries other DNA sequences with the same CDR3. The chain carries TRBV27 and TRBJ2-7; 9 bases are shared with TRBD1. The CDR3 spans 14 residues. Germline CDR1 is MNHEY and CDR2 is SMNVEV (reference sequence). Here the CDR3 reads CASSWGQGSYEQYF. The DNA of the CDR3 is TGCGCCAGCAGTTGGGGACAGGGATCCTACGAGCAGTACTTC.

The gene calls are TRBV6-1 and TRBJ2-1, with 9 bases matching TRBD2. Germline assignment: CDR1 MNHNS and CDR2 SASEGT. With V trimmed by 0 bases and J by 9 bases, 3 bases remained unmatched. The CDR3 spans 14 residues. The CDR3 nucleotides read TGTGCCAGCAGTGAAGCGCGGGGACTAGCTGAGCAGTTCTTC. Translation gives CASSEARGLAEQFF.

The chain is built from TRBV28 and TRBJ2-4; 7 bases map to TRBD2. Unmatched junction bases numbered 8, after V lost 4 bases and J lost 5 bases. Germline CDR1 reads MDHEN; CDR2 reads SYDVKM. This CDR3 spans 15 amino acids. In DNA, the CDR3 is TGTGCCAGCAGTTACCGGGTTCGGGGGGAAAACATTCAGTACTTC. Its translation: CASSYRVRGENIQYF.

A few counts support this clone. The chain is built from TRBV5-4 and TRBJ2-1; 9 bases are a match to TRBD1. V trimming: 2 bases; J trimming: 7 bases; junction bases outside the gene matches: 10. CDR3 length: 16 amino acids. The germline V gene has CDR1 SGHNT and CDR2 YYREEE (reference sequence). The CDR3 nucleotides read TGTGCCAGCAGCTTAGATTTGGGACAGGGAGTTAATGAGCAGTTCTTC. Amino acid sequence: CASSLDLGQGVNEQFF.